The 24 T cell receptor beta chains below come from one sample, sequenced in a study of beta chain features in type 1 diabetes (dated by TCRdb to the late 2010s). Libraries were prepared through the immunoSEQ multiplex PCR assay. The entire isolated RNA was reverse transcribed using the High Capacity cDNA Reverse Transcription Kit, and thus expressed TCRB transcripts were sequenced. The table was pulled from immuneACCESS by TCRdb, which kept in-frame rearrangements only. Such tables lose some clones; where checked, under half of the loss comes from unresolved V genes, and the rest has no known cause. For this sample the table gives 130,000 to 150,000 clones, of which under 60% were detected only once. In total, the top ten clones hold approximately 0.4% of the sample. Material: Tregs from blood. This specimen's cell subset or site label, per the study, means: regulatory CD4+ T cells. All receptors come from a man aged 18 to 35 in good health.

The gene calls are TRBV27 and TRBJ2-2; 7 nucleotides agree with TRBD2. J lost 7 bases, V lost 3 bases, and 11 bases had no gene match. Germline V gene sequence: CDR1 MNHEY, CDR2 SMNVEV (reference sequence). This CDR3 comprises 16 residues. The CDR3 DNA reads as TGTGCCAGCAGTTTCCACCCGGGAGGATCGATCGGGGAGCTGTTTTTT. Translating it yields CASSFHPGGSIGELFF.

This clone was seen a handful of times. The chain links TRBV7-2 to TRBJ2-5; TRBD2 matches at 12 bases. The J call may be wrong; the DNA end is better matched by TRBJ2-7. From germline, CDR1 is SGHTA and CDR2 FQGNSA. The CDR3 runs to 17 residues. DNA for the CDR3: TGTGCCAGCAGCTTACGTCTTCTAGCGGGAGGGCACTACGAGCAGTACTTC. Amino acids: CASSLRLLAGGHYEQYF.

This chain uses TRBV2 with TRBJ2-5, with 10 nucleotides matching TRBD2. Losses at the gene ends were 4 bases for V and 5 bases for J; bases not matched to a gene: 10. The CDR3 is 16 amino acids. Looked up from germline, CDR1 is SNHLY and CDR2 is FYNNEI. As DNA, the CDR3 is TGTGCCAGCAGTGTCGAGACTAGCGGGCTTTCGGAGACCCAGTACTTC. Translated: CASSVETSGLSETQYF.

This clone was counted only a few times. At the DNA level, this CDR3 is encoded by other sequences in the same sample as well. The genes are TRBV7-2 and TRBJ2-7; 16 bases fit TRBD2. CDR1 is SGHTA and CDR2 is FQGNSA in the germline V gene. This CDR3 contains 15 residues. Trimming removed 3 bases from V and 4 bases from J; junction bases left unmatched: 0. The CDR3 region has the DNA TGTGCCAGCAGCTTGGGACTAGCGGGAGGGTACGAGCAGTACTTC. It translates to CASSLGLAGGYEQYF.

The chain carries TRBV2 and TRBJ1-1, with D unresolved. Germline-derived CDR1 and CDR2 are SNHLY and FYNNEI. Trimming took off 6 bases at V and 6 bases at J, with 17 bases between the two ends. The CDR3 totals 14 residues. CDR3 nucleotide sequence: TGTGCCAGCAGGTTGGACTGGGGTCTTGCTGAAGCTTTCTTT. It is translated as CASRLDWGLAEAFF.

This clone is a singleton in its sample. This chain uses TRBV19 with TRBJ2-2; maybe TRBD2 (6 bases). V lost 7 bases and J 3 bases, leaving 18 bases between the germline ends. The CDR3 extends over 16 amino acids. Germline V gene data show CDR1 as LNHDA and CDR2 as SQIVND (reference sequence). The CDR3 DNA sequence: TGTGCCAGTAAACGCACCGGGACTGCCTACACCGGGGAGCTGTTTTTT. It translates to CASKRTGTAYTGELFF. Together with reference TRBV19 and TRBJ2-2, the CDR3 gives the full variable domain: DGGITQSPKYLFRKEGQNVTLSCEQNLNHDAMYWYRQDPGQGLRLIYYSQIVNDFQKGDIAEGYSVSREKKESFPLTVTSAQKNPTAFYLCASKRTGTAYTGELFFGEGSRLTVL.

In DNA, the CDR3 is TGTGCCAGCAGCTTAGGACACGAACTTTCCAATCAGCCCCAGCATTTT. Protein sequence: CASSLGHELSNQPQHF. J is TRBJ1-5 and V is TRBV7-9; D gene unclear. The ends were cut back, 1 base at V and 3 bases at J, with 13 bases in the middle. This CDR3 has 16 residues. The germline V gene encodes CDR1 SEHNR and CDR2 FQNEAQ (reference sequence).

The CDR3 loop reads CSTGGGEDTQYF. The CDR3 coding sequence is TGCAGCACTGGAGGGGGGGAAGATACGCAGTATTTT. J is TRBJ2-3 and V is TRBV29-1, with D possibly TRBD2 on 7 matching bases. Germline lookup yields CDR1 SQVTM and CDR2 ANQGSEA. The CDR3 is made up of 12 amino acids. The ends were cut back, 8 bases at V and 5 bases at J, with 14 bases in the middle.

The genes are TRBV7-2 and TRBJ1-5; D call uncertain. Germline V CDR1 and CDR2: SGHTA, FQGNSA. Deletions cut 5 bases from V and 7 bases from J, with 9 bases between. The CDR3 runs 12 residues. CDR3 DNA: TGTGCCAGCAGCCAGCCAGGACAGCCCCAGCATTTT. This sequence encodes CASSQPGQPQHF.

The J gene is TRBJ2-1, the V gene TRBV18, with unresolved D. CDR1 KGHSH and CDR2 LQKENI come from the germline V gene. The V and J ends lost 8 bases and 6 bases respectively, with 8 bases between them. This CDR3 has 11 amino acids. The CDR3 DNA sequence: TGTGCCAGCACCCCAGGCAATGAGCAGTTCTTC. Amino acids: CASTPGNEQFF. The full variable domain, with the rest looked up from reference TRBV18 and TRBJ2-1, is NAGVMQNPRHLVRRRGQEARLRCSPMKGHSHVYWYRQLPEEGLKFMVYLQKENIIDESGMPKERFSAEFPKEGPSILRIQQVVRGDSAAYFCASTPGNEQFFGPGTRLTVL.

This chain uses TRBV28 with TRBJ2-3; 8 bases match TRBD1. V lost 5 bases to trimming and J lost 9 bases; unmatched junction nucleotides: 4. The CDR3 is 12 residues long. Germline V gives CDR1 MDHEN, CDR2 SYDVKM. CDR3 DNA: TGTGCCAGCAGTCCCAGGGACAGGACGCAGTATTTT. Translating it yields CASSPRDRTQYF.

The rearrangement joins TRBV5-8 to TRBJ2-3, with 7 nucleotides matching TRBD1. The germline gives CDR1 SGHTS, CDR2 YDEGEE. The CDR3 is 17 amino acids. The V gene end was trimmed by 0 bases and the J gene end by 5 bases; junction bases not matched to a gene: 12. The CDR3 here is CASSLVPGTVPVDTQYF. CDR3 DNA sequence: TGTGCCAGCAGCTTGGTCCCCGGGACAGTTCCGGTAGATACGCAGTATTTT.

The chain carries TRBV19 and TRBJ2-5, with TRBD1 identical over 9 bases. The V gene's germline CDR1 is LNHDA and CDR2 SQIVND (reference sequence). This CDR3 comprises 16 residues. V was clipped by 5 bases and J by 4 bases; unmatched bases: 11. Here the CDR3 DNA reads TGTGCCAGTAGTCGACGGGACAGGGCGTCCGGAGAGACCCAGTACTTC. It translates to CASSRRDRASGETQYF.

This clone was picked up a small number of times. This sequence joins TRBV7-9 and TRBJ1-6; no clear D gene. Germline V gene lookup returns CDR1 SEHNR and CDR2 FQNEAQ (reference sequence). The V gene lost 8 bases and the J gene lost 7 bases, with 12 bases spanning the gap. There are 13 residues in the CDR3. CDR3 bases: TGTGCCAGCGGGAGAAGTGGAAATTCACCCCTCCACTTT. It is translated as CASGRSGNSPLHF.

This chain connects TRBV30 to TRBJ2-6, with D perhaps TRBD1 (5 bases). The CDR3 spans 17 residues. V lost 5 bases and J 1 base, leaving 18 bases between the germline ends. CDR1 is GTSNPN and CDR2 is SVGIG in the germline V gene (reference sequence). The CDR3: CAWARALTVSGANVLTF. For the CDR3, the DNA is TGTGCCTGGGCCAGAGCCTTGACAGTATCTGGGGCCAACGTCCTGACTTTC.

The chain couples TRBV5-4 to TRBJ2-7; a possible D gene is TRBD1 (5 bases). Between the trimmed V and J ends, which lost 4 bases and 0 bases, there was a span of 14 bases. There are 15 residues in the CDR3. CDR1 and CDR2 (germline): SGHNT, YYREEE (reference sequence). The DNA of the CDR3 is TGTGCCAGCAGCGGTGGACATTCTGTCTCCTACGAGCAGTACTTC. It yields the protein CASSGGHSVSYEQYF.

The CDR3 is CASSQGMDYGYTF. The CDR3 DNA sequence: TGTGCCAGCTCACAGGGGATGGACTATGGCTACACCTTC. The rearrangement joins TRBV18 to TRBJ1-2, with D possibly being TRBD1 (5 bases). This CDR3 comprises 13 residues. Germline V gives CDR1 KGHSH, CDR2 LQKENI. Trimming removed 4 bases at V and 3 bases at J, with 9 bases between.

V usage is TRBV29-1 and J usage is TRBJ2-7, with no clear D. Germline assignment: CDR1 SQVTM and CDR2 ANQGSEA. The CDR3 is 14 residues long. The ends were cut back, 4 bases at V and 2 bases at J, with 15 bases in the middle. The CDR3 here is CSVVRPEDTYEQYF. In nucleotides, the CDR3 is TGCAGCGTTGTACGCCCAGAGGATACCTACGAGCAGTACTTC.

The sample holds many counts of this clone. The J gene is TRBJ2-3, the V gene TRBV7-2; 7 nucleotides match TRBD2. The junction had 7 bases not matched to a gene; V was cut back by 1 base and J by 0 bases. The CDR3 consists of 17 residues. Germline-derived CDR1 and CDR2 are SGHTA and FQGNSA. CDR3 nucleotides: TGTGCCAGCAGCTTAGGGCCTAGCGGAGCTAGCACAGATACGCAGTATTTT. It encodes CASSLGPSGASTDTQYF.

The sample holds a few counts of this clone. This CDR3 reads CASSQESQTSGSFQNIQYF. In DNA form, the CDR3 reads TGCGCCAGCAGCCAAGAATCCCAAACTAGCGGGAGTTTCCAAAACATTCAGTACTTC. The chain joins TRBV4-3 to TRBJ2-4; 11 bases are shared with TRBD2. The J segment lost 5 bases and the V segment lost 0 bases, leaving 12 bases of the junction unmatched. CDR1 and CDR2 (germline): LGHNA, YSLEER. The CDR3 consists of 19 residues.

The chain carries TRBV5-5 and TRBJ1-2, with unresolved D. CDR1 is SGHKS, CDR2 YYEKEE, per germline (reference sequence). The CDR3 is 15 residues long. Trimming left V 0 bases short and J 8 bases short, with 17 bases between. The CDR3 reads CASSLDPRRSMGYTF. CDR3 DNA: TGTGCCAGCAGCTTGGACCCTAGGCGTTCTATGGGCTACACCTTC. Full variable domain (outside the CDR3, taken from reference TRBV5-5 and TRBJ1-2): DAGVTQSPTHLIKTRGQQVTLRCSPISGHKSVSWYQQVLGQGPQFIFQYYEKEERGRGNFPDRFSARQFPNYSSELNVNALLLGDSALYLCASSLDPRRSMGYTFGSGTRLTVV.

V gene TRBV29-1 combines with J gene TRBJ2-1; D is perhaps TRBD2 (5 bases). V gave up 1 base and J gave up 9 bases, with 10 bases separating them. The CDR3 sequence is 12 residues long. The germline V gene encodes CDR1 SQVTM and CDR2 ANQGSEA. The chain's CDR3 is CSVEVYGVEQFF. Written as DNA, the CDR3 is TGCAGCGTTGAAGTTTACGGGGTTGAGCAGTTCTTC.

This sequence joins TRBV6-5 and TRBJ2-1; D is unclear. V was cut by 6 bases and J by 4 bases, with 4 bases left in between. Per the germline V gene, CDR1 is MNHEY and CDR2 is SVGAGI. This CDR3 has 11 residues. CDR3 sequence: CASSKYNEQFF. The CDR3 DNA reads as TGTGCCAGCAGCAAATACAATGAGCAGTTCTTC.

CDR3 nucleotides: TGTGCCAGCAGCTTTAGGACAGGGTTCGACAATGAGCAGTTCTTC. It codes for CASSFRTGFDNEQFF. The chain is built from TRBV7-3 and TRBJ2-1; 8 nucleotides align to TRBD1. From germline, CDR1 is SGHTA and CDR2 FQGTGA. After removal of 3 bases from V and 5 bases from J, the junction contained 6 bases not matched to a gene. This CDR3 is built from 15 residues.